The 13 T cell receptor beta chains in this list originate from one sample, sequenced in a study of Graves' ophthalmopathy and Graves' hyperthyroidism. The study amplified TCR beta CDR3 regions using RNA transcripts. First-round RT-PCR used HTBI primers; second-round multiplex PCR followed. Using its own MiXCR run on the multiplex PCR reads, TCRdb lists one record per CDR3 protein. The sample lists about 210,000 distinct CDR3 sequences, roughly 29% occurring once. The sample taken for sequencing was peripheral blood. Receptors were obtained from a man aged 50 to 60 with Graves' ophthalmopathy.

This clonotype was counted ten times or more. This chain joins TRBV3-1 and TRBJ1-1; D remains ambiguous. The V gene lost 5 bases and the J gene lost 1 base, with 2 bases spanning the gap. CDR3 length equals 11 residues. CDR1 and CDR2 from the germline V gene are LGHDT and YNNKEL (reference sequence). CDR3 sequence: CASSANTEAFF. Here the CDR3 DNA reads TGTGCCAGCAGCGCGAACACTGAAGCTTTCTTT.

This clonotype appeared many times. The V gene is TRBV12-3 or TRBV12-4, the J gene TRBJ1-6; TRBD1 aligns across 8 bases. The CDR3 is 14 amino acids. Trimming removed 9 bases from V and 9 bases from J; junction bases left unmatched: 10. For the CDR3, the DNA is TGTGCCAGTTCGCAGGGGGCCAGAGTTTCACCCCTCCACTTT. It codes for CASSQGARVSPLHF.

This clonotype was seen at least ten times. The V and J genes are TRBV7-9 and TRBJ2-7, with 12 nucleotides matching TRBD2. The length of the CDR3 is 15 residues. Germline values: CDR1 SEHNR, CDR2 FQNEAQ (reference sequence). V lost 5 bases and J lost 5; bases outside the gene matches: 7. CDR3 amino acids: CASSAVLAGGDEQYF. Written as DNA, the CDR3 is TGTGCCAGCAGCGCCGTACTAGCGGGAGGCGACGAGCAGTACTTC. The whole variable domain, remainder taken from reference TRBV7-9 and TRBJ2-7, is DTGVSQNPRHKITKRGQNVTFRCDPISEHNRLYWYRQTLGQGPEFLTYFQNEAQLEKSRLLSDRFSAERPKGSFSTLEIQRTEQGDSAMYLCASSAVLAGGDEQYFGPGTRLTVT.

At least ten counts were recorded for this clonotype. The CDR3 protein is CASSPRGTAGTGELFF. For the CDR3, the DNA is TGCGCCAGCAGCCCCCGCGGGACAGCGGGGACCGGGGAGCTGTTTTTT. The chain uses TRBV5-1 and TRBJ2-2, with D perhaps being TRBD1 or TRBD2 (7 bases each). The V gene's germline CDR1 is SGHRS and CDR2 YFSETQ. Trimming took off 4 bases at V and 5 bases at J, with 18 bases between the two ends. The CDR3 runs to 16 residues.

Only one count was recorded for this clonotype. The junction shows a germline mismatch at one end, possibly a read error. The V and J genes are TRBV19 and TRBJ2-5, with TRBD1 identical over 8 bases. Germline CDR1 and CDR2: LNHDA and SQIVND (reference sequence). This CDR3 is built from 15 residues. The CDR3 is CAISIRGQGQETQYF. The CDR3 DNA sequence: TGTGCCATTAGTATCAGAGGACAGGGCCAAGAGACCCAGTACTTC.

The table lists this clonotype with many counts. This chain links TRBV27 with TRBJ1-3, with 7 bases lining up with TRBD1. Germline lookup yields CDR1 MNHEY and CDR2 SMNVEV (reference sequence). Trimming took 8 bases from V and 4 from J; bases not matched to a gene: 5. The CDR3 runs 13 residues. In DNA, the CDR3 is TGTGCCAGCCAGAGACAGGGAGGAAACACCATATATTTT. Amino acids: CASQRQGGNTIYF.

In its sample, this clonotype was seen many times. The chain employs TRBV9 and TRBJ1-3; no clear D. The CDR3 length is 15 residues. Per germline, CDR1 SGDLS and CDR2 YYNGEE. The V gene lost 0 bases and the J gene lost 0 bases, with 7 bases spanning the gap. CDR3 region: CASSVVGVSGNTIYF. The DNA for the CDR3 is TGTGCCAGCAGCGTAGTCGGGGTCTCTGGAAACACCATATATTTT.

This clonotype came up many times. This rearrangement joins TRBV20-1 to TRBJ2-2; no firm D call. The V and J ends lost 6 bases and 0 bases respectively, with 11 bases between them. In germline, CDR1 is DFQATT, CDR2 SNEGSKA (reference sequence). There are 14 residues in the CDR3. CDR3 coding DNA: TGCAGTGCCCTGTACGGAGCGAACACCGGGGAGCTGTTTTTT. Translating gives CSALYGANTGELFF.

This clonotype has a count of ten or more. This chain connects TRBV7-2 to TRBJ2-7, with D possibly being TRBD2 (6 bases). From germline, CDR1 is SGHTA and CDR2 FQGNSA. The CDR3 extends over 11 amino acids. Trimming removed 4 bases from V and 5 bases from J, with 6 bases in between. The CDR3 nucleotides read TGTGCCAGCAGCTGGGGGGACGAGCAGTACTTC. Its protein product is CASSWGDEQYF.

The sample holds many counts of this clonotype. The V gene is TRBV19, the J gene TRBJ2-7, with D perhaps TRBD1 (6 bases). CDR1 and CDR2 (germline): LNHDA, SQIVND (reference sequence). The CDR3 is 15 amino acids. V lost 3 bases and J 2 bases, leaving 14 bases between the germline ends. CDR3 in DNA: TGTGCCAGTAGTATCTGGGCAGGGGCCCCCTACGAGCAGTACTTC. Its translation is CASSIWAGAPYEQYF.

The J gene is TRBJ1-1, the V gene TRBV12-3 or TRBV12-4, with 7 nucleotides matching TRBD1. V was pared by 7 bases and J by 5 bases, with 7 bases of the junction left unmatched. The CDR3 length is 13 residues. This CDR3 is CASTDNRGTEAFF. The CDR3 DNA follows: TGTGCCAGCACCGATAACAGGGGAACTGAAGCTTTCTTT.

In this sample, this clonotype turned up many times. V and J are TRBV7-6 and TRBJ1-5; D gene unclear. V was pared by 5 bases and J by 5 bases, with 10 bases between. The CDR3 has 13 amino acids. Germline V CDR1 and CDR2: SGHVS, FNYEAQ. For the CDR3, the DNA is TGTGCCAGCAGCCGCGGGAGGGATCAGCCCCAGCATTTT. It is translated as CASSRGRDQPQHF.

This clonotype appeared a single time. The V and J genes are TRBV18 and TRBJ1-2; 7 bases align to TRBD1. The junction had 7 bases not matched to a gene; V was cut back by 2 bases and J by 4 bases. Germline CDR1 reads KGHSH; CDR2 reads LQKENI. The CDR3 is 15 amino acids. The CDR3 protein is CASSPDDRDGYGYTF. Here the CDR3 DNA reads TGTGCCAGCTCACCAGACGACAGGGATGGCTATGGCTACACCTTC.